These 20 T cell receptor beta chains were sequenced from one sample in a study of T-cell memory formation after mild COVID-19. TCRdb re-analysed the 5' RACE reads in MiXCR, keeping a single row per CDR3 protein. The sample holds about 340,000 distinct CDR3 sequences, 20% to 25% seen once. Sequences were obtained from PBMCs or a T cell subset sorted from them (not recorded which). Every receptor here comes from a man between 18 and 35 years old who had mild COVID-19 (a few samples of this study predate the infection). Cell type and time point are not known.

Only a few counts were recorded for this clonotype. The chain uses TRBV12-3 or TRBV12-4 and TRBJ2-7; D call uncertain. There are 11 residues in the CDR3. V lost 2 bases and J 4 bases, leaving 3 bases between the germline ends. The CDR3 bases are TGTGCCAGCAGTTTACAATACGAGCAGTACTTC. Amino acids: CASSLQYEQYF.

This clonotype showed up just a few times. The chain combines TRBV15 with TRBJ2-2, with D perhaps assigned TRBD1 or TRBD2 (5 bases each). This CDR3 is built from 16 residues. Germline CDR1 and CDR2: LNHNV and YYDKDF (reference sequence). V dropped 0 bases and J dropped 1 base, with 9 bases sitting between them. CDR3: CATSRDQGRNTGELFF. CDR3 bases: TGTGCCACCAGCAGAGATCAGGGACGGAACACCGGGGAGCTGTTTTTT. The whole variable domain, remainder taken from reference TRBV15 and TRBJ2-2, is DAMVIQNPRYQVTQFGKPVTLSCSQTLNHNVMYWYQQKSSQAPKLLFHYYDKDFNNEADTPDNFQSRRPNTSFCFLDIRSPGLGDTAMYLCATSRDQGRNTGELFFGEGSRLTVL.

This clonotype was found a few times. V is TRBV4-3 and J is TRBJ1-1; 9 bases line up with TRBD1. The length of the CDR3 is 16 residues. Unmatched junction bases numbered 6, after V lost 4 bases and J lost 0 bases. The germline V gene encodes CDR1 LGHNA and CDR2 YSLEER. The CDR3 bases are TGCGCCAGCAGCCCCTCGACAGGGGGAATGAACACTGAAGCTTTCTTT. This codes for CASSPSTGGMNTEAFF.

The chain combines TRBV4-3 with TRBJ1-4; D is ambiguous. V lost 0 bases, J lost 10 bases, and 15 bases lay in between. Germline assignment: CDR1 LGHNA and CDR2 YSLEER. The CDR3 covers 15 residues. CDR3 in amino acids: CASSQEGARWAKLFF. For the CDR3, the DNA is TGCGCCAGCAGCCAAGAGGGAGCACGGTGGGCAAAACTGTTTTTT.

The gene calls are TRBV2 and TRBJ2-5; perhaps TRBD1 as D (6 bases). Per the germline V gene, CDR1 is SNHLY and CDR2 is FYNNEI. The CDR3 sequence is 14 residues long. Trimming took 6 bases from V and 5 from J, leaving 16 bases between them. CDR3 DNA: TGTGCCAGCAGACCCACAGGGTTTTGGGAGACCCAGTACTTC. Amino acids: CASRPTGFWETQYF.

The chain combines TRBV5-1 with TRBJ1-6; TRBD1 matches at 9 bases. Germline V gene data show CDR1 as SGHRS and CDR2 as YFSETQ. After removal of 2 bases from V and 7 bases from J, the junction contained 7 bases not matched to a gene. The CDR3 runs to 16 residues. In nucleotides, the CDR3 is TGCGCCAGCAGCTTATCCCCCGGGACAGGGAATTCACCCCTCCACTTT. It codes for CASSLSPGTGNSPLHF. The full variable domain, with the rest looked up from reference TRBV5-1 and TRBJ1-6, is KAGVTQTPRYLIKTRGQQVTLSCSPISGHRSVSWYQQTPGQGLQFLFEYFSETQRNKGNFPGRFSGRQFSNSRSEMNVSTLELGDSALYLCASSLSPGTGNSPLHFGNGTRLTVT.

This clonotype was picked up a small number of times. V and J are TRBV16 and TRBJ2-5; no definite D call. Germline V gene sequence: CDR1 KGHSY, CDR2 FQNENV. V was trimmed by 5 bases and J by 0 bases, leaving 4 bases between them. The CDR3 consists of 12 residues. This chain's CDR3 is CASSRHQETQYF. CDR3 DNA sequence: TGTGCCAGCAGCAGACACCAAGAGACCCAGTACTTC.

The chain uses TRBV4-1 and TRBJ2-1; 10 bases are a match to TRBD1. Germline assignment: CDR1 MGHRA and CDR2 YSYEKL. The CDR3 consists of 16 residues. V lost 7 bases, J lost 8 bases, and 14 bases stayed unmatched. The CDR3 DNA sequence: TGCGCCAGCACCCCTGAAGTTGGGACAGGGGATTATGAGCAGTTCTTC. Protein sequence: CASTPEVGTGDYEQFF.

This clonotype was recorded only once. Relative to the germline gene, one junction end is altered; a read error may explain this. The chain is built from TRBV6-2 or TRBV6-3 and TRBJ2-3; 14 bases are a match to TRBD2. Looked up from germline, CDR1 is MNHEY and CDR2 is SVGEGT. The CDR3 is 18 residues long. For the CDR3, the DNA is TGTGCCAGCAGTAACTCCCGACTAGCGGGGGGGGGGCGAGATACGCAGTATTTT. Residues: CASSNSRLAGGGRDTQYF.

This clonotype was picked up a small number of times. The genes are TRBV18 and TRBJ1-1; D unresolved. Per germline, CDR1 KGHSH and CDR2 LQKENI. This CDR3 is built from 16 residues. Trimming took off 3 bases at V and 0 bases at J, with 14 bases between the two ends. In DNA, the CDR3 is TGTGCCAGCTCACCTGTCGTAGGTGGAATGAACACTGAAGCTTTCTTT. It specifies CASSPVVGGMNTEAFF.

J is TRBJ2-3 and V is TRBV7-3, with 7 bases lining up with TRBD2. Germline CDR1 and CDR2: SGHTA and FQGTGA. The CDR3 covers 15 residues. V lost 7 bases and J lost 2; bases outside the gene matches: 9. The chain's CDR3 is CASTLLGGYTDTQYF. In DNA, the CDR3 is TGTGCCAGCACCCTCCTGGGGGGGTACACAGATACGCAGTATTTT.

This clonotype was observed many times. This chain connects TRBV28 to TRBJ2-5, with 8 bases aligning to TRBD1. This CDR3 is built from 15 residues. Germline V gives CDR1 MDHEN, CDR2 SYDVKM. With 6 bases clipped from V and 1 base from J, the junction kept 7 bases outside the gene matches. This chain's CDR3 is CASSSLGQGQETQYF. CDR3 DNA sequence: TGTGCCAGCAGCTCCCTAGGACAGGGCCAAGAGACCCAGTACTTC. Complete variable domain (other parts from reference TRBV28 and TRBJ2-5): DVKVTQSSRYLVKRTGEKVFLECVQDMDHENMFWYRQDPGLGLRLIYFSYDVKMKEKGDIPEGYSVSREKKERFSLILESASTNQTSMYLCASSSLGQGQETQYFGPGTRLLVL.

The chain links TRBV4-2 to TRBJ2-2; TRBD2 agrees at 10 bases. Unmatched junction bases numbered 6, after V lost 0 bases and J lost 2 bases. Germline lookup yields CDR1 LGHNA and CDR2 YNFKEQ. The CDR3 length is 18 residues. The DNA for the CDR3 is TGTGCCAGCAGCCAAGATCTCCGACTAGCGGGCAACACCGGGGAGCTGTTTTTT. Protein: CASSQDLRLAGNTGELFF.

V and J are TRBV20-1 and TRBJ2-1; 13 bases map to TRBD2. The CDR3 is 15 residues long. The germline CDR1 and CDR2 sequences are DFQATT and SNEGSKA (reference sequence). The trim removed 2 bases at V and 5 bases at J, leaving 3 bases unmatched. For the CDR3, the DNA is TGCAGTGCTAGACTAGGACTAGCGGGGGACAATGAGCAGTTCTTC. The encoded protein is CSARLGLAGDNEQFF.

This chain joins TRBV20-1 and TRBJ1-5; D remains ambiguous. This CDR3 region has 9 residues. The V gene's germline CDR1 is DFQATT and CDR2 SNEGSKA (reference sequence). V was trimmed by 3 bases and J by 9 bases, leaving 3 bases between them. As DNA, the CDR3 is TGCAGTGCTAGTGGGCCCCAGCATTTT. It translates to CSASGPQHF.

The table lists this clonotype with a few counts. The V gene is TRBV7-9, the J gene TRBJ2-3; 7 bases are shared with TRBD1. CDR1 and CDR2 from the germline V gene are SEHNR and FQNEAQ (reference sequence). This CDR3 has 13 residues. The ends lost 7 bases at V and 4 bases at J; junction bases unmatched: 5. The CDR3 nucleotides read TGTGCCAGCACGGATAGGGGGCCAGATACGCAGTATTTT. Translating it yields CASTDRGPDTQYF.

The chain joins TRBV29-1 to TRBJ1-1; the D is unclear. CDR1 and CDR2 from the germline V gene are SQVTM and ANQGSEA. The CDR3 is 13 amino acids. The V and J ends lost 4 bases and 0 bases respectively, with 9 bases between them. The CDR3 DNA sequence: TGCAGCGTTGTTAGAGCTCTGAACACTGAAGCTTTCTTT. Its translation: CSVVRALNTEAFF.

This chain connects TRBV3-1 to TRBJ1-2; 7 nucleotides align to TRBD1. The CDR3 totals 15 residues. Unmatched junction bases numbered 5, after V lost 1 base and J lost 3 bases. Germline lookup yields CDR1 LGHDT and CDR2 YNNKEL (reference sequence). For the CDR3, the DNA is TGTGCCAGCAGCCAAGGAACAGGGGCTTACTATGGCTACACCTTC. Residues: CASSQGTGAYYGYTF.

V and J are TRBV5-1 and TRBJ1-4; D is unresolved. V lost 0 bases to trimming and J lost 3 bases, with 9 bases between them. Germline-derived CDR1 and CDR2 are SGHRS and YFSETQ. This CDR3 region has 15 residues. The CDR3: CASSLDKKPNEKLFF. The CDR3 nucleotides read TGCGCCAGCAGCTTGGATAAAAAACCTAATGAAAAACTGTTTTTT. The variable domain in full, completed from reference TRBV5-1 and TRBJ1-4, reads KAGVTQTPRYLIKTRGQQVTLSCSPISGHRSVSWYQQTPGQGLQFLFEYFSETQRNKGNFPGRFSGRQFSNSRSEMNVSTLELGDSALYLCASSLDKKPNEKLFFGSGTQLSVL.

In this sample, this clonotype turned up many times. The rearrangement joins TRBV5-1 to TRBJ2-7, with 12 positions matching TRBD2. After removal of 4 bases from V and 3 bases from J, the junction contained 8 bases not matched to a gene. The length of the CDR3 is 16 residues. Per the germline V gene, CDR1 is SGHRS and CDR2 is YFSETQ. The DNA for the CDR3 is TGCGCCAGCAGCGTCACTTCTAGCGGGGGGGGCTACGAGCAGTACTTC. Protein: CASSVTSSGGGYEQYF.